The clone carrying this T cell receptor beta chain has more than one count but fewer than ten. The antigen remains unidentified. This sample was included in a study of T cell repertoires in cytomegalovirus infection. Study-wide background: A matching HLA type, together with CMV infection, was signaled by public TCR beta signatures. Findings of the study overall: The ex vivo response was dominated by HLA-C-restricted CMV-specific TCR beta clonotypes. Frequencies of public TCR beta families were cumulated, and this identified carriers of CMV plus the relevant HLA.

Germline V gene sequence: CDR1 MNHEY, CDR2 SMNVEV (reference sequence). The CDR3 extends over 16 amino acids. V lost 5 bases, J lost 0 bases, and 6 bases stayed unmatched. TCRdb processed the reads anew with MiXCR; each CDR3 protein has one entry. Of about a million distinct CDR3 sequences in the sample, approximately 30% were seen once. This clonotype was obtained from a human donor in good health (CMV status not recorded). Some clones in this sample may be carry-over from other donors' samples. The sample was cultured CD8+ T cells from PBMCs, taken from culture after CMV antigen stimulation. This rearrangement joins TRBV27 to TRBJ1-5; 8 positions match TRBD1. CDR3 coding DNA: TGTGCCAGCAGTCCATCACAGGGGGATAGCAATCAGCCCCAGCATTTT. Translating it yields CASSPSQGDSNQPQHF.